These 24 T cell receptor beta chains were all obtained from the same sample, sequenced in a study of CD8+ T cells in alopecia areata. Sequencing used cDNA as its template, made by extracting RNA and reverse transcribing it. The protocol was immunoSEQ multiplex PCR, while the TCRdb copy is restricted to in-frame clones and leaves out a portion. Here the sample spans 95,000 to 100,000 clones, approximately 60% being singletons. Treatment indicated: oral pan-JAK inhibitor, 5-10 mg twice daily. The specimen was CD8+ T cells sorted from blood, collected at week 4, from a patient treated with tofacitinib. These TCRs come from a human donor with alopecia areata.

There are a few counts of this clone. The chain joins TRBV29-1 to TRBJ2-6, with D perhaps matching TRBD2 (5 bases). V was pared by 0 bases and J by 2 bases, with 8 bases between. This CDR3 comprises 15 residues. Germline assignment: CDR1 SQVTM and CDR2 ANQGSEA. This CDR3 is CSVEDLGAGANVLTF. The CDR3 DNA reads as TGCAGCGTTGAAGATCTCGGGGCTGGGGCCAACGTCCTGACTTTC.

Only a few counts were recorded for this clone. V gene TRBV28 combines with J gene TRBJ2-4, with TRBD2 matching over 7 bases. CDR3 length: 15 residues. CDR1 and CDR2 (germline): MDHEN, SYDVKM. Trimming took 5 bases from V and 0 from J; bases not matched to a gene: 4. CDR3 nucleotides: TGTGCCAGCAGTCCCGGCGGGAGAGCCAAAAACATTCAGTACTTC. This gives the protein CASSPGGRAKNIQYF.

This clone has more than one count but fewer than ten. This sequence joins TRBV27 and TRBJ1-6, with 10 positions matching TRBD1. The CDR3 contains 15 residues. The germline gives CDR1 MNHEY, CDR2 SMNVEV (reference sequence). Trimming took 4 bases from V and 7 from J; bases not matched to a gene: 4. The CDR3 here is CASSSSGQGNSPLHF. CDR3 DNA sequence: TGTGCCAGCAGTTCGTCGGGACAGGGGAATTCACCCCTCCACTTT.

The gene calls are TRBV27 and TRBJ2-7; D may be TRBD1 (6 bases). This CDR3 is built from 13 residues. Germline V lookup: CDR1 MNHEY, CDR2 SMNVEV (reference sequence). Trimming pared 6 bases from V and 7 bases from J, leaving 16 bases between. The CDR3 DNA sequence: TGTGCCAGCAGCCGAAAACAGGGAACGGAGCAGTACTTC. It codes for CASSRKQGTEQYF.

The CDR3 protein is CASSLGTGGAWGYTF. CDR3 bases: TGTGCCAGCAGCTTAGGGACAGGGGGCGCTTGGGGCTACACCTTC. The rearrangement joins TRBV7-9 to TRBJ1-2, with 11 bases lining up with TRBD1. The germline gives CDR1 SEHNR, CDR2 FQNEAQ (reference sequence). The CDR3 is 15 residues long. Germline trimming cut 1 base from V and 8 bases from J; bases unmatched to any gene: 6.

V is TRBV5-1 and J is TRBJ2-5; TRBD2 aligns across 14 bases. V trimming: 2 bases; J trimming: 2 bases; junction bases outside the gene matches: 11. CDR1 is SGHRS, CDR2 YFSETQ, per germline. The CDR3 consists of 19 residues. DNA for the CDR3: TGCGCCAGCAGCTTCTTTACCGGGACTAGCGGGGGACCACAAGAGACCCAGTACTTC. As protein: CASSFFTGTSGGPQETQYF.

V gene TRBV5-1 combines with J gene TRBJ2-7; D uncertain. The CDR3 sequence is 13 residues long. Per germline, CDR1 SGHRS and CDR2 YFSETQ. V gave up 2 bases and J gave up 6 bases, with 12 bases separating them. The CDR3 DNA sequence: TGCGCCAGCAGCTTAGTAATAGGTCGCGAGCAGTACTTC. It encodes CASSLVIGREQYF.

In DNA, the CDR3 is TGTGCCAGCCGCGGACGGGCCAGCTCCTACAATGAGCAGTTCTTC. The encoded protein is CASRGRASSYNEQFF. This rearrangement joins TRBV27 to TRBJ2-1; D is ambiguous. The CDR3 sequence is 15 residues long. CDR1 and CDR2 (germline): MNHEY, SMNVEV (reference sequence). V was clipped by 8 bases and J by 0 bases, with 14 bases between them.

The rearrangement links TRBV30 to TRBJ2-7; D is ambiguous. CDR3 length: 11 amino acids. Germline V gene sequence: CDR1 GTSNPN, CDR2 SVGIG (reference sequence). The V and J ends lost 2 bases and 0 bases respectively, with 2 bases between them. CDR3: CAWSPSYEQYF. The CDR3 DNA sequence: TGTGCCTGGAGTCCCTCCTACGAGCAGTACTTC.

V gene TRBV4-1 combines with J gene TRBJ2-2; D may be TRBD1 (5 bases). With 0 bases removed from V and 7 bases from J, the gap between germline ends came to 15 bases. Looked up from germline, CDR1 is MGHRA and CDR2 is YSYEKL. The CDR3 contains 16 residues. The CDR3 nucleotides read TGCGCCAGCAGCCAAGATCCCGCAGGGTCGGGCGGGGAGCTGTTTTTT. It is translated as CASSQDPAGSGGELFF.

This clone showed up just a few times. CDR3: CASSQGPGQGVTYEQYF. The DNA for the CDR3 is TGTGCCAGCAGCCAAGGTCCGGGACAGGGGGTAACCTACGAGCAGTACTTC. J is TRBJ2-7 and V is TRBV4-2; TRBD1 matches 11 bases. The germline V gene has CDR1 LGHNA and CDR2 YNFKEQ. The CDR3 consists of 17 residues. Trimming cost V 1 base and J 2 bases; bases outside gene matches: 7.

This sequence joins TRBV5-4 and TRBJ2-3; D is possibly TRBD1 or TRBD2 (6 bases each). CDR1 is SGHNT, CDR2 YYREEE, per germline (reference sequence). The CDR3 spans 15 residues. Trimming left V 3 bases short and J 0 bases short, with 11 bases between. The CDR3 reads CASSYWGASTDTQYF. The CDR3 DNA is TGTGCCAGCAGCTATTGGGGGGCTAGCACAGATACGCAGTATTTT.

This clone was observed a handful of times. This CDR3 reads CASSSWDANEKLFF. In nucleotides, the CDR3 is TGTGCCAGCAGCTCCTGGGACGCAAATGAAAAACTGTTTTTT. This chain uses TRBV9 with TRBJ1-4; maybe TRBD1 (5 bases). The CDR3 contains 14 residues. The germline V and J ends were trimmed by 4 bases and 5 bases, with 12 bases remaining between them. Germline CDR1 is SGDLS and CDR2 is YYNGEE.

The chain is built from TRBV28 and TRBJ2-7, with D possibly being TRBD1 (6 bases). This CDR3 has 16 amino acids. Looked up from germline, CDR1 is MDHEN and CDR2 is SYDVKM. Trimming cost V 4 bases and J 3 bases, with 19 bases left between them. CDR3 nucleotides: TGTGCCAGCAGTTACCCCTCTGACAGGACCTACTACGAGCAGTACTTC. This codes for CASSYPSDRTYYEQYF.

This chain uses TRBV27 with TRBJ1-4, with TRBD1 identical over 8 bases. This CDR3 contains 13 residues. Germline assignment: CDR1 MNHEY and CDR2 SMNVEV (reference sequence). The V segment lost 5 bases and the J segment 11 bases; nucleotides outside the gene matches: 7. The CDR3 sequence is CASSRIGTGKLFF. CDR3 nucleotide sequence: TGTGCCAGCAGTAGAATCGGGACAGGCAAACTGTTTTTT.

In this sample, this clone turned up many times. The chain links TRBV7-9 to TRBJ2-1, with 10 bases that match TRBD2. The junction had 9 bases not matched to a gene; V was cut back by 4 bases and J by 9 bases. Germline CDR1 reads SEHNR; CDR2 reads FQNEAQ (reference sequence). This CDR3 is built from 15 residues. The CDR3: CASSSPSGSPGEQFF. In DNA form, the CDR3 reads TGTGCCAGCAGCTCCCCTAGCGGGAGCCCCGGTGAGCAGTTCTTC.

This clone was seen a few times. The chain recombines TRBV27 with TRBJ2-7, with unresolved D. This CDR3 contains 12 residues. From germline, CDR1 is MNHEY and CDR2 SMNVEV (reference sequence). With 5 bases removed from V and 3 bases from J, the gap between germline ends came to 8 bases. CDR3 amino acids: CASSTPGYEQYF. The CDR3 nucleotides read TGTGCCAGCAGTACCCCCGGCTACGAGCAGTACTTC.

V is TRBV4-3 and J is TRBJ1-1, with D tentatively TRBD1 (5 bases). Germline V gives CDR1 LGHNA, CDR2 YSLEER. The V and J ends lost 0 bases and 1 base respectively, with 12 bases between them. The CDR3 totals 16 residues. DNA for the CDR3: TGCGCCAGCAGCCAAGATCCGCAGGGTGGGAACACTGAAGCTTTCTTT. It translates to CASSQDPQGGNTEAFF.

The sample holds a few counts of this clone. The chain joins TRBV27 to TRBJ2-1, with TRBD2 identical over 10 bases. The CDR3 extends over 19 amino acids. V lost 1 base to trimming and J lost 6 bases; unmatched junction nucleotides: 15. Germline V CDR1 and CDR2: MNHEY, SMNVEV (reference sequence). The CDR3 region is CASSLLASGSYLLSNEQFF. In DNA, the CDR3 is TGTGCCAGCAGTTTATTAGCTAGCGGGAGTTACCTACTTTCCAATGAGCAGTTCTTC.

The J gene is TRBJ2-1, the V gene TRBV25-1; 7 bases are a match to TRBD2. Per germline, CDR1 MGHDK and CDR2 SYGVNS. Trimming took 3 bases from V and 0 from J; bases not matched to a gene: 11. This CDR3 region has 18 residues. The CDR3 bases are TGTGCCAGCAGTGACCCGGGGTTGCGGGGGAGCTCCTACAATGAGCAGTTCTTC. Translating it yields CASSDPGLRGSSYNEQFF.

The V gene is TRBV29-1, the J gene TRBJ1-1; D unclear. The germline CDR1 and CDR2 sequences are SQVTM and ANQGSEA. CDR3 length: 13 amino acids. Trimming removed 4 bases at V and 1 base at J, with 10 bases between. CDR3 nucleotide sequence: TGCAGCGTTGGTGCAGGCAGGAACACTGAAGCTTTCTTT. Its translation: CSVGAGRNTEAFF.

V usage is TRBV4-1 and J usage is TRBJ1-5, with TRBD1 matching over 9 bases. Per germline, CDR1 MGHRA and CDR2 YSYEKL. V shed 7 bases and J 4 bases; nucleotides not matched to a gene: 5. The CDR3 runs to 14 residues. The CDR3 sequence: CASTPGQGNQPQHF. CDR3 coding DNA: TGCGCCAGCACACCGGGACAGGGAAATCAGCCCCAGCATTTT.

The chain combines TRBV30 with TRBJ2-5; 7 positions match TRBD1. Trimming at V came to 2 bases and at J to 5 bases, leaving 2 bases not matched to a gene. The CDR3 totals 12 residues. Germline values: CDR1 GTSNPN, CDR2 SVGIG (reference sequence). The CDR3 loop reads CAWSTGVETQYF. In DNA, the CDR3 is TGTGCCTGGAGTACAGGGGTTGAGACCCAGTACTTC.

The V and J genes are TRBV30 and TRBJ2-2; 14 nucleotides align to TRBD2. This CDR3 is built from 18 residues. The V gene end was trimmed by 2 bases and the J gene end by 5 bases; junction bases not matched to a gene: 10. From germline, CDR1 is GTSNPN and CDR2 SVGIG (reference sequence). The CDR3: CAWSPRGLAGVGTGELFF. Here the CDR3 DNA reads TGTGCCTGGAGTCCTCGGGGACTAGCGGGAGTGGGGACCGGGGAGCTGTTTTTT.